This entry lists 25 T cell receptor beta chains sequenced from one sample in a study of patients and donors after allogeneic stem cell transplantation. TCRdb ran MiXCR on the RT-PCR reads and lists one entry per CDR3 protein. The table shows a few hundred thousand distinct CDR3 sequences, with less than 15% occurring only once. Sequenced sample: blood, either unsorted or a sorted T cell fraction (not recorded which). The receptors derive from a human donor who was either an allogeneic HSCT recipient or a stem cell or donor lymphocyte infusion donor (not recorded which). It is not recorded whose cells these are; they may come from a transplant donor.

This clonotype came up many times. V gene TRBV12-3 or TRBV12-4 combines with J gene TRBJ2-5; the match to TRBD1 covers 7 bases. The CDR3 totals 15 residues. Trimming removed 5 bases from V and 4 bases from J; junction bases left unmatched: 10. The CDR3: CASSPMTGNVETQYF. CDR3 nucleotides: TGTGCCAGCAGTCCGATGACAGGGAATGTAGAGACCCAGTACTTC.

This clonotype came up many times. The J gene is TRBJ2-1, the V gene TRBV10-3; D might be TRBD2 (7 bases). V was trimmed by 5 bases and J by 8 bases, leaving 16 bases between them. The CDR3 covers 14 residues. CDR1 is ENHRY and CDR2 is SYGVKD in the germline V gene. The CDR3 spells CAISQGRERDEQFF. In DNA form, the CDR3 reads TGTGCCATCAGTCAGGGGCGGGAGAGGGATGAGCAGTTCTTC.

This clonotype was observed at least ten times. The chain combines TRBV20-1 with TRBJ1-1; TRBD1 is a possible D gene (5 bases). V lost 0 bases and J 1 base, leaving 12 bases between the germline ends. CDR1 is DFQATT and CDR2 is SNEGSKA in the germline V gene (reference sequence). CDR3 size: 15 residues. The DNA of the CDR3 is TGCAGTGCTAGAGACTCGGGACGGCGGAACACTGAAGCTTTCTTT. Amino acid sequence: CSARDSGRRNTEAFF.

The table lists this clonotype with many counts. This rearrangement joins TRBV7-8 to TRBJ2-3, with D tentatively TRBD1 or TRBD2 (6 bases each). This CDR3 has 18 amino acids. V gave up 7 bases and J gave up 0 bases, with 23 bases separating them. Germline assignment: CDR1 SGHVS and CDR2 FQNEAQ. CDR3 DNA: TGTGCCAGCATCGAATCCCCCTGGAGGGGGGCAAGCACAGATACGCAGTATTTT. Translating gives CASIESPWRGASTDTQYF.

About this clonotype: Germline is not matched at one junction end, which may reflect a read error. J is TRBJ1-2 and V is TRBV11-2; no reliable D call. Germline values: CDR1 SGHAT, CDR2 FQNNGV. This CDR3 has 15 amino acids. In DNA form, the CDR3 reads TGTGCCAGCAGCTTTACGAATGGCGGCATCTATGGCTACGCCTTC. Residues: CASSFTNGGIYGYAF.

This clonotype was observed many times. This CDR3 is CASRSTGELFF. CDR3 nucleotide sequence: TGTGCCAGCCGAAGTACCGGGGAGCTGTTTTTT. This rearrangement joins TRBV28 to TRBJ2-2; no clear D. The V end was cut by 8 bases, the J end by 5 bases, with 6 bases between. The CDR3 consists of 11 residues. CDR1 is MDHEN, CDR2 SYDVKM, per germline.

V and J are TRBV9 and TRBJ1-2; 7 bases match TRBD1. The germline CDR1 and CDR2 sequences are SGDLS and YYNGEE. After removal of 3 bases from V and 2 bases from J, the junction contained 1 base not matched to a gene. This CDR3 has 13 amino acids. The CDR3 DNA is TGTGCCAGCAGCGGGACAGGAAACTATGGCTACACCTTC. This sequence encodes CASSGTGNYGYTF.

This clonotype has just a few counts. The chain has TRBV20-1 and TRBJ2-1; 13 positions agree with TRBD2. The V and J ends lost 8 bases and 10 bases, in that order; junction bases with no gene match: 11. The CDR3 has 14 amino acids. Germline values: CDR1 DFQATT, CDR2 SNEGSKA (reference sequence). The DNA of the CDR3 is TGCAGTTACAATCCCGGGACTAGCGGGGCCGAGCAGTTCTTC. This sequence encodes CSYNPGTSGAEQFF.

The rearrangement links TRBV5-1 to TRBJ1-1; D is undetermined. Germline CDR1 reads SGHRS; CDR2 reads YFSETQ. Deletions cut 5 bases from V and 0 bases from J, with 8 bases between. This CDR3 contains 13 residues. This chain's CDR3 is CASRQELNTEAFF. The CDR3 region has the DNA TGCGCCAGCAGACAAGAGTTGAACACTGAAGCTTTCTTT. Full variable domain (outside the CDR3, taken from reference TRBV5-1 and TRBJ1-1): KAGVTQTPRYLIKTRGQQVTLSCSPISGHRSVSWYQQTPGQGLQFLFEYFSETQRNKGNFPGRFSGRQFSNSRSEMNVSTLELGDSALYLCASRQELNTEAFFGQGTRLTVV.

In its sample, this clonotype was seen a few times. The chain employs TRBV27 and TRBJ2-1; TRBD1 or TRBD2 may be the D gene (6 bases each). The germline gives CDR1 MNHEY, CDR2 SMNVEV (reference sequence). The CDR3 spans 14 residues. V was clipped by 7 bases and J by 9 bases, with 19 bases between them. The CDR3 loop is CASNSRGTTSEQFF. DNA of the CDR3: TGTGCCAGCAACTCCCGGGGGACAACTAGTGAGCAGTTCTTC.

V usage is TRBV4-3 and J usage is TRBJ2-1; 11 bases are shared with TRBD1. The CDR3 length is 15 residues. V was pared by 3 bases and J by 7 bases, with 5 bases of the junction left unmatched. Germline CDR1 reads LGHNA; CDR2 reads YSLEER. The CDR3 nucleotides are TGCGCCAGCAGCCATCAAGGGACAGGGGGGAATGAGCAGTTCTTC. It codes for CASSHQGTGGNEQFF.

V and J are TRBV6-5 and TRBJ1-3; D ambiguous. Per germline, CDR1 MNHEY and CDR2 SVGAGI. The CDR3 loop spans 14 amino acids. Trimming left V 3 bases short and J 2 bases short, with 8 bases between. The CDR3, as DNA: TGTGCCAGCAGTTATTTCAGGACTGGAAACACCATATATTTT. Translating it yields CASSYFRTGNTIYF.

V gene TRBV4-2 combines with J gene TRBJ1-3; the D gene is possibly TRBD1 (5 bases). This CDR3 comprises 16 residues. V dropped 1 base and J dropped 2 bases, with 12 bases sitting between them. CDR1 and CDR2 (germline): LGHNA, YNFKEQ. The CDR3: CASSQGVAGTGNTIYF. DNA for the CDR3: TGTGCCAGCAGCCAAGGTGTGGCAGGGACTGGAAACACCATATATTTT.

The sample holds many counts of this clonotype. The chain has TRBV10-2 and TRBJ2-7; D might be TRBD1 (5 bases). This CDR3 contains 14 residues. Trimming removed 9 bases from V and 1 base from J, with 16 bases in between. Germline CDR1 is WSHSY and CDR2 is SAAADI. CDR3 nucleotide sequence: TGCGCCAGTACTCCCAAGGGGTCATCCTACGAGCAGTACTTC. It specifies CASTPKGSSYEQYF.

The chain has TRBV6-1 and TRBJ2-7; D might be TRBD2 (5 bases). Looked up from germline, CDR1 is MNHNS and CDR2 is SASEGT. The CDR3 sequence is 14 residues long. Trimming cost V 6 bases and J 2 bases, with 14 bases left between them. The CDR3 protein is CASSRRERTYEQYF. The CDR3 nucleotides are TGTGCCAGCAGCCGTAGGGAGCGGACCTACGAGCAGTACTTC.

This clonotype has ten or more counts. The chain recombines TRBV29-1 with TRBJ2-2, with 10 bases aligning to TRBD1. CDR1 SQVTM and CDR2 ANQGSEA come from the germline V gene. V shed 3 bases, J shed 4 bases, and the junction held 11 bases outside the gene matches. The CDR3 runs 17 residues. For the CDR3, the DNA is TGCAGCGTTGATCTAACGGGACAGGGGATTCGCACCGGGGAGCTGTTTTTT. It yields the protein CSVDLTGQGIRTGELFF.

The chain combines TRBV7-8 with TRBJ1-5; no clear D gene. V lost 5 bases to trimming and J lost 1 base, with 15 bases between them. The length of the CDR3 is 16 residues. Per the germline V gene, CDR1 is SGHVS and CDR2 is FQNEAQ. The CDR3 region has the DNA TGTGCCAGCAGCCCTTACCCGTACGGGAGCAATCAGCCCCAGCATTTT. Residues: CASSPYPYGSNQPQHF.

This rearrangement joins TRBV20-1 to TRBJ2-3, with D hard to call. Germline V gene data show CDR1 as DFQATT and CDR2 as SNEGSKA (reference sequence). This CDR3 is 13 amino acids long. The V and J ends lost 0 bases and 9 bases respectively, with 13 bases between them. DNA of the CDR3: TGCAGTGCTAGAGATCAGGCAGTCAAGACGCAGTATTTT. It specifies CSARDQAVKTQYF.

This clonotype was recorded at least ten times. The V and J genes are TRBV12-3 or TRBV12-4 and TRBJ2-1; 7 bases fit TRBD2. The CDR3 sequence is 15 residues long. V lost 7 bases and J lost 1; bases outside the gene matches: 7. The CDR3 spells CASKKSGNSYNEQFF. The CDR3 DNA follows: TGTGCCAGCAAAAAGAGCGGGAATTCCTACAATGAGCAGTTCTTC.

In this sample, this clonotype turned up many times. The V and J genes are TRBV18 and TRBJ1-1; D not resolved. Trimming removed 2 bases at V and 1 base at J, with 2 bases between. Germline lookup yields CDR1 KGHSH and CDR2 LQKENI. The CDR3 is made up of 12 amino acids. This CDR3 is CASSPGNTEAFF. In nucleotides, the CDR3 is TGTGCCAGCTCACCAGGGAACACTGAAGCTTTCTTT.

The V gene is TRBV12-3 or TRBV12-4, the J gene TRBJ2-1, with 7 bases that match TRBD1. This CDR3 contains 16 residues. V dropped 6 bases and J dropped 8; count of bases not matched to a gene: 16. The CDR3 sequence is CASSPLGQRPGDEQFF. The CDR3 DNA is TGTGCCAGCAGCCCATTGGGACAGCGACCTGGGGATGAGCAGTTCTTC.

This clonotype appeared a few times. V and J are TRBV20-1 and TRBJ2-1; D assignment may be TRBD1 or TRBD2 (7 bases each). Germline CDR1 and CDR2: DFQATT and SNEGSKA (reference sequence). The CDR3 is 11 residues long. V shed 5 bases and J shed 10 bases, with 12 bases lying between them. The CDR3, as DNA: TGCAGTGCTCCAGGGGGGGACGAGCAGTTCTTC. It codes for CSAPGGDEQFF.

This clonotype was observed a few times. V gene TRBV6-1 combines with J gene TRBJ1-6, with 9 bases that match TRBD1. CDR3 length equals 15 residues. Germline V lookup: CDR1 MNHNS, CDR2 SASEGT. After removal of 6 bases from V and 7 bases from J, the junction contained 7 bases not matched to a gene. The chain's CDR3 is CASRMDRGRNSPLHF. The CDR3 DNA sequence: TGTGCCAGCAGGATGGACAGGGGAAGGAATTCACCCCTCCACTTT.

This clonotype appeared a few times. This chain links TRBV24-1 with TRBJ2-1; tentatively, D is TRBD2 (7 bases). The CDR3 extends over 16 amino acids. CDR1 and CDR2 (germline): KGHDR, SFDVKD. Deletions cut 4 bases from V and 10 bases from J, with 22 bases between. CDR3 DNA sequence: TGTGCCACCAGTGACCCCCCCCCGGCAGGGGAGGGCGAGCAGTTCTTC. Its protein is CATSDPPPAGEGEQFF.

The table lists this clonotype with many counts. The V call is TRBV5-1, the J call TRBJ1-1, with no clear D. Germline values: CDR1 SGHRS, CDR2 YFSETQ. The CDR3 is 17 amino acids. The V and J ends lost 0 bases and 1 base respectively, with 16 bases between them. CDR3 sequence reads: CASSLEFLMRGNTEAFF. The CDR3 DNA is TGCGCCAGCAGCTTGGAATTTCTGATGCGAGGGAACACTGAAGCTTTCTTT.